The 5 T cell receptor beta chains reported below all come from one sample, sequenced in a study of T cells in Graves' hyperthyroidism and ophthalmopathy. RNA transcripts provided the source from which TCR beta CDR3 regions were amplified. The primer set for the first-round RT-PCR of the TCR CDR3 was HTBI. Each CDR3 protein gets one entry after TCRdb re-called the multiplex PCR reads with MiXCR. The top ten clones hold roughly 25% of a sample with about 350,000 distinct CDR3 sequences, approximately 15% of them seen once. Sequencing input: blood. Every receptor here comes from a woman aged 25 to 45 with Graves' hyperthyroidism.

Ten or more counts support this clonotype. The chain is built from TRBV11-2 and TRBJ1-2, with D perhaps TRBD1 (6 bases). The germline gives CDR1 SGHAT, CDR2 FQNNGV. The CDR3 extends over 14 amino acids. The V end was cut by 5 bases, the J end by 4 bases, with 14 bases between. The DNA for the CDR3 is TGTGCCAGCAGCCCAGGGGTAGGCGGCTATGGCTACACCTTC. This gives the protein CASSPGVGGYGYTF.

The V gene is TRBV7-9, the J gene TRBJ2-1; possibly TRBD1 or TRBD2 for D (5 bases each). The germline V gene encodes CDR1 SEHNR and CDR2 FQNEAQ (reference sequence). V was clipped by 5 bases and J by 4 bases, with 24 bases between them. This CDR3 region has 18 residues. Written as DNA, the CDR3 is TGTGCCAGCAGCGAGCCGGGGACCACTGGGATTGTGTACAATGAGCAGTTCTTC. It codes for CASSEPGTTGIVYNEQFF.

In this sample, this clonotype turned up a few times. The J gene is TRBJ1-6, the V gene TRBV7-9; TRBD1 is a possible D gene (5 bases). CDR3 length: 14 residues. Germline V lookup: CDR1 SEHNR, CDR2 FQNEAQ (reference sequence). V was pared by 3 bases and J by 9 bases, with 12 bases between. CDR3 residues: CASSFGGEGSPLHF. CDR3 coding DNA: TGTGCCAGCAGCTTTGGGGGTGAAGGTTCACCCCTCCACTTT.

This clonotype was seen repeatedly, ten times or more. The chain is built from TRBV28 and TRBJ1-6; no definite D call. Germline CDR1 reads MDHEN; CDR2 reads SYDVKM. The CDR3 consists of 16 residues. V gave up 4 bases and J gave up 0 bases, with 10 bases separating them. CDR3 DNA: TGTGCCAGCAGTTCTACGAAGAGCTCCTATAATTCACCCCTCCACTTT. Residues: CASSSTKSSYNSPLHF.

V usage is TRBV27 and J usage is TRBJ1-2, with a tentative D call TRBD1 (5 bases). The CDR3 has 12 residues. Germline V CDR1 and CDR2: MNHEY, SMNVEV (reference sequence). The V gene lost 8 bases and the J gene lost 8 bases, with 15 bases spanning the gap. The CDR3 region has the DNA TGTGCCAGCGGGACCCGGGATTACGGCTACACCTTC. Its protein is CASGTRDYGYTF.